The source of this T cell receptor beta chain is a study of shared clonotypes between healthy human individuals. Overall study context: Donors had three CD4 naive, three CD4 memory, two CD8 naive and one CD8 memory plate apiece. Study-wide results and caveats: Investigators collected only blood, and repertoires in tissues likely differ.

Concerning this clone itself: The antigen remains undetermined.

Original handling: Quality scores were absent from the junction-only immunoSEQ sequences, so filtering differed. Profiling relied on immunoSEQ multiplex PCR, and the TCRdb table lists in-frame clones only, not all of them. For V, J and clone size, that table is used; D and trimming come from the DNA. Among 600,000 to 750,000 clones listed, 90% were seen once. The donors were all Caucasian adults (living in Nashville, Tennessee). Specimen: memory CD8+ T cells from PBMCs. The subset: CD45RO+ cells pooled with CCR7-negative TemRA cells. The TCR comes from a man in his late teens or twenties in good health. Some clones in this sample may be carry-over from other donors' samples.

CDR3 coding DNA: TGCGCCAGCAGCCAGGTACAGGGAGAGACCCAGTACTTC. As protein: CASSQVQGETQYF. J is TRBJ2-5 and V is TRBV4-1; weak D call: TRBD1 (6 bases). CDR1 and CDR2 (germline): MGHRA, YSYEKL. The CDR3 totals 13 residues. V was clipped by 3 bases and J by 4 bases, with 9 bases between them.